The 4 T cell receptor beta chains below come from one sample, sequenced in a study of blood T cells in healthy people across ages. Then a second PCR, running roughly 7 to 11 cycles, was carried out with a sample-barcoded 5' primer and a J-beta primer mix. TCRdb re-derived calls from the 5' RACE reads in MiXCR, one entry per CDR3 protein. Here the sample spans around 1,000,000 distinct CDR3 sequences, 20% to 25% being singletons. The same sample was also used in a study of T cells of mothers and their children.

The sequenced sample consisted of blood. Receptors originate from a girl aged 2 to 10 in good health.

The chain links TRBV6-1 to TRBJ2-5, with TRBD2 matching 11 bases. CDR3 size: 16 residues. Unmatched junction bases numbered 8, after V lost 5 bases and J lost 3 bases. The germline V gene encodes CDR1 MNHNS and CDR2 SASEGT. The CDR3 reads CASSPRGLAEEETQYF. The CDR3 DNA sequence: TGTGCCAGCAGTCCCCGGGGACTAGCGGAAGAAGAGACCCAGTACTTC.

This clonotype appeared a single time. The chain carries TRBV7-2 and TRBJ2-1, with 7 positions matching TRBD1. The assigned J gene may be wrong: the sequence end matches TRBJ2-7 better. This CDR3 is built from 14 residues. CDR1 SGHTA and CDR2 FQGNSA come from the germline V gene. CDR3 region: CASSQGVENYEQYF. As DNA, the CDR3 is TGTGCCAGCAGCCAGGGGGTGGAGAACTACGAGCAGTACTTC.

This chain connects TRBV12-3 or TRBV12-4 to TRBJ2-5; D uncertain. The J call may be faulty, since TRBJ2-7 better matches the DNA end. The CDR3 runs 13 residues. The CDR3 bases are TGTGCCAGCAGTTTCAGTTTGACCTACGAGCAGTACTTC. Protein: CASSFSLTYEQYF.

The chain combines TRBV28 with TRBJ1-1; D not resolved. Germline loops: CDR1 MDHEN, CDR2 SYDVKM. This CDR3 is built from 13 residues. Trimming cost V 2 bases and J 11 bases, with 15 bases left between them. In DNA form, the CDR3 reads TGTGCCAGCAGTTTACGAATTCTACAAGGCGCTTTCTTT. The encoded protein is CASSLRILQGAFF. Full variable domain (outside the CDR3, taken from reference TRBV28 and TRBJ1-1): DVKVTQSSRYLVKRTGEKVFLECVQDMDHENMFWYRQDPGLGLRLIYFSYDVKMKEKGDIPEGYSVSREKKERFSLILESASTNQTSMYLCASSLRILQGAFFGQGTRLTVV.